The 18 T cell receptor beta chains listed next were all sequenced from one sample in a study of blood T cell repertoires in COVID-19 (dated by TCRdb to about 2020). Library prep was done by the immunoSEQ multiplex PCR assay. Drawn from immuneACCESS, this table holds only the in-frame rearrangements with V and J called that TCRdb kept. Clones are partly lost; checked studies trace under half to an unresolved V gene and leave the rest unexplained. Across this sample there are hundreds of thousands of clones, with less than 90% seen only once. Of the sample, roughly 2.7% is held by the ten largest clones. Sequencing was done on a sample of peripheral blood. The receptor source for this set is a woman in her 70s with active or convalescent COVID-19.

The sample holds a few counts of this clone. CDR3 coding DNA: TGCGCCAGCAGCCAGCCGGGACAGGGGTCAGATACGCAGTATTTT. As protein: CASSQPGQGSDTQYF. V gene TRBV4-1 combines with J gene TRBJ2-3; the match to TRBD1 covers 10 bases. After removal of 3 bases from V and 4 bases from J, the junction contained 4 bases not matched to a gene. This CDR3 is 15 amino acids long. Germline loops: CDR1 MGHRA, CDR2 YSYEKL.

The DNA for the CDR3 is TGTGCCATCAGTCCGGGACTAGCGGGAGGGGGCTCCTACAATGAGCAGTTCTTC. This encodes CAISPGLAGGGSYNEQFF. The chain has TRBV10-3 and TRBJ2-1; 16 bases line up with TRBD2. The junction had 4 bases not matched to a gene; V was cut back by 5 bases and J by 0 bases. The germline CDR1 and CDR2 sequences are ENHRY and SYGVKD. The CDR3 covers 18 residues.

V is TRBV21-1 and J is TRBJ2-7; the table's D call, TRBD1, was not checked against the DNA. TRBV21-1 is listed as a pseudogene. This CDR3 has 15 residues. The DNA of the CDR3 is TGTGCCAGCCGTATAACTCAGGGGATCTGCTACGAGCAGTACTTC. Amino acid sequence: CASRITQGICYEQYF.

The chain is built from TRBV19 and TRBJ1-2; 7 bases align to TRBD1. Per the germline V gene, CDR1 is LNHDA and CDR2 is SQIVND (reference sequence). The CDR3 loop spans 14 amino acids. V was pared by 8 bases and J by 4 bases, with 10 bases of the junction left unmatched. CDR3 sequence (DNA): TGTGCCAGTGTAAGCGACAGGGAATCCTATGGCTACACCTTC. Translation: CASVSDRESYGYTF.

The count of this clone is one. The chain links TRBV11-2 to TRBJ1-1; 8 nucleotides align to TRBD1. This CDR3 has 15 residues. The germline V gene encodes CDR1 SGHAT and CDR2 FQNNGV. V lost 4 bases, J lost 7 bases, and 11 bases stayed unmatched. The CDR3 sequence is CASSYFGQGGVEAFF. The DNA of the CDR3 is TGTGCCAGCAGCTACTTCGGACAGGGTGGGGTTGAAGCTTTCTTT.

The genes are TRBV27 and TRBJ2-1; 9 nucleotides agree with TRBD2. The junction had 11 bases not matched to a gene; V was cut back by 7 bases and J by 4 bases. This CDR3 spans 16 amino acids. Germline V CDR1 and CDR2: MNHEY, SMNVEV (reference sequence). The CDR3 protein is CASTSPASGAYNEQFF. CDR3 bases: TGTGCCAGCACCTCACCCGCTAGCGGGGCTTACAATGAGCAGTTCTTC.

This clone was seen just once. The chain couples TRBV6-5 to TRBJ2-5; TRBD1 is a possible D gene (6 bases). Per the germline V gene, CDR1 is MNHEY and CDR2 is SVGAGI. The CDR3 is 14 amino acids. The V and J ends lost 8 bases and 2 bases respectively, with 15 bases between them. The CDR3 DNA reads as TGTGCCAGCCGGAGGAGGACAGATCAAGAGACCCAGTACTTC. Amino acids: CASRRRTDQETQYF.

The J gene is TRBJ2-1, the V gene TRBV7-6, with 11 bases identical to TRBD2. Germline CDR1 is SGHVS and CDR2 is FNYEAQ. The V gene end was trimmed by 4 bases and the J gene end by 9 bases; junction bases not matched to a gene: 8. This CDR3 comprises 15 residues. CDR3 in amino acids: CASSSLIAGGREQFF. The DNA for the CDR3 is TGTGCCAGCAGCTCCTTAATAGCGGGGGGGCGTGAGCAGTTCTTC.

The chain uses TRBV10-1 and TRBJ2-3; 8 nucleotides agree with TRBD1. J lost 0 bases, V lost 5 bases, and 4 bases had no gene match. The CDR3 contains 15 residues. Germline V CDR1 and CDR2: WNHNN, SYGVQD (reference sequence). The CDR3 nucleotides are TGCGCCAGCAGTCAAGGACAGGGCAGCACAGATACGCAGTATTTT. Translated, it gives CASSQGQGSTDTQYF.

The rearrangement uses TRBV28 and TRBJ1-2; tentatively, D is TRBD1 (5 bases). V lost 8 bases to trimming and J lost 7 bases, with 20 bases between them. Germline loops: CDR1 MDHEN, CDR2 SYDVKM. This CDR3 comprises 14 residues. CDR3 sequence (DNA): TGTGCCAGCCGGCCGGGGGACGGGTTCGCTGGCTACACCTTC. As protein: CASRPGDGFAGYTF.

This clone was observed a handful of times. V gene TRBV9 combines with J gene TRBJ1-5; weak D call: TRBD1 (5 bases). Germline loops: CDR1 SGDLS, CDR2 YYNGEE. The CDR3 runs 15 residues. V was clipped by 0 bases and J by 2 bases, with 9 bases between them. Here the CDR3 reads CASSVGGEGNQPQHF. The CDR3 region has the DNA TGTGCCAGCAGCGTAGGAGGGGAGGGCAATCAGCCCCAGCATTTT.

V usage is TRBV6-5 and J usage is TRBJ2-5; D possibly corresponds to TRBD2 (5 bases). Germline CDR1 MNHEY, CDR2 SVGAGI. CDR3 length equals 15 residues. V was cut by 5 bases and J by 5 bases, with 18 bases left in between. As DNA, the CDR3 is TGTGCCAGCAGTCCGCGGACGGAGCGCGGGGAGACCCAGTACTTC. Protein product: CASSPRTERGETQYF.

This chain uses TRBV3-1 (or the pseudogene TRBV3-2) with TRBJ1-2; D is unresolved. V lost 2 bases, J lost 3 bases, and 7 bases lay in between. The CDR3 contains 13 residues. Germline V gene data show CDR1 as LGHDT and CDR2 as YNNKEL (reference sequence). The CDR3 region is CASSQFYYYGYTF. CDR3 in DNA: TGTGCCAGCAGCCAATTTTACTACTATGGCTACACCTTC.

The genes are TRBV7-8 and TRBJ2-7; D may be TRBD1 (6 bases). V was pared by 4 bases and J by 7 bases, with 14 bases between. This CDR3 has 13 amino acids. CDR1 and CDR2 from the germline V gene are SGHVS and FQNEAQ. The DNA of the CDR3 is TGTGCCAGCAGCTCGGACAGAAACGGGGAGCAGTACTTC. Amino acids: CASSSDRNGEQYF.

V gene TRBV3-1 (or the pseudogene TRBV3-2) combines with J gene TRBJ2-3, with a tentative D call TRBD2 (6 bases). CDR1 is LGHDT and CDR2 is YNNKEL in the germline V gene (reference sequence). V lost 4 bases and J lost 2, with 13 bases in between. This CDR3 is built from 15 residues. This CDR3 reads CASSLGGLYTDTQYF. As DNA, the CDR3 is TGTGCCAGCAGCCTCGGGGGACTGTACACAGATACGCAGTATTTT.

The rearrangement uses TRBV12-5 and TRBJ2-2; the match to TRBD1 covers 7 bases. Germline CDR1 reads LGHNT; CDR2 reads FRNRAP. The junction had 6 bases not matched to a gene; V was cut back by 2 bases and J by 0 bases. The CDR3 is 17 residues long. In DNA, the CDR3 is TGTGCTAGTGGTTTGAGACGGGACAGCGCGAACACCGGGGAGCTGTTTTTT. This codes for CASGLRRDSANTGELFF.

The chain carries TRBV15 and TRBJ1-5; the D gene is possibly TRBD1 (5 bases). The CDR3 has 17 residues. V gave up 1 base and J gave up 5 bases, with 18 bases separating them. In germline, CDR1 is LNHNV, CDR2 YYDKDF (reference sequence). CDR3 in amino acids: CATSRGAVGTGHQPQHF. DNA for the CDR3: TGTGCCACCAGCAGAGGGGCTGTAGGTACAGGCCATCAGCCCCAGCATTTT.

This clone was recorded only once. The chain employs TRBV5-1 and TRBJ1-1, with 7 bases lining up with TRBD1. V lost 4 bases and J lost 1; bases outside the gene matches: 10. The CDR3 runs to 16 residues. Per germline, CDR1 SGHRS and CDR2 YFSETQ. In nucleotides, the CDR3 is TGCGCCAGCAGCGAGACAGGGATAAGAGGGAACACTGAAGCTTTCTTT. It is translated as CASSETGIRGNTEAFF. The whole variable domain, remainder taken from reference TRBV5-1 and TRBJ1-1, is KAGVTQTPRYLIKTRGQQVTLSCSPISGHRSVSWYQQTPGQGLQFLFEYFSETQRNKGNFPGRFSGRQFSNSRSEMNVSTLELGDSALYLCASSETGIRGNTEAFFGQGTRLTVV.